The clone carrying this T cell receptor beta chain has a handful of counts. Its antigen is undetermined. This record comes from a study of identical twins. One entry per CDR3 protein, called by TCRdb with MiXCR from the 5' RACE reads. The repertoire holds about 920,000 distinct CDR3 sequences, with over 9% as singletons. Study-level findings and limits: Within beta out-of-frame sequences, the excess sharing observed between twins was weaker. Excess low generation probability was seen in twin-shared out-of-frame alpha sequences.

Separately, the same data were catalogued under a study of yellow fever vaccine responses in identical twins.

Sequenced input: PBMCs. The TCR comes from a woman in her late teens or twenties in good health.

The CDR3 protein is CASGLVPDGTVAKNIQYF. For the CDR3, the DNA is TGTGCTAGTGGTTTGGTACCGGACGGGACTGTAGCCAAAAACATTCAGTACTTC. V gene TRBV12-5 combines with J gene TRBJ2-4; TRBD2 might be the D (6 bases). The CDR3 is made up of 18 amino acids. The germline CDR1 and CDR2 sequences are LGHNT and FRNRAP. The ends were cut back, 0 bases at V and 0 bases at J, with 15 bases in the middle.